This passage covers 25 T cell receptor beta chains from one sample sequenced in a study of T cell changes during pregnancy in multiple sclerosis. Some clones are missing from TCRdb's copy, which holds only in-frame ones; the method was immunoSEQ multiplex PCR. The data show 40,000 to 55,000 clones, 80% to 95% seen once. This material consisted of CD8+ T cells from peripheral blood mononuclear cells, taken in the second trimester of pregnancy. The source is a female donor with multiple sclerosis, enrolled in a pregnancy study.

This clone has just one count. The chain has TRBV4-2 and TRBJ2-5; 10 positions match TRBD2. The V gene end was trimmed by 1 base and the J gene end by 5 bases; junction bases not matched to a gene: 7. Germline V gene lookup returns CDR1 LGHNA and CDR2 YNFKEQ. The CDR3 length is 16 residues. CDR3 in DNA: TGTGCCAGCAGCCAAGGGGAGCGGGGGGGCAGCGAGACCCAGTACTTC. This gives the protein CASSQGERGGSETQYF.

The rearrangement uses TRBV7-6 and TRBJ2-1, with TRBD2 identical over 7 bases. J gave up 8 bases and V 1 base, and 8 bases lay outside the gene matches. The CDR3 length is 15 residues. Germline CDR1 is SGHVS and CDR2 is FNYEAQ. The CDR3 region is CASSLERGPVDEQFF. The CDR3 DNA sequence: TGTGCCAGCAGCTTAGAGCGGGGTCCTGTGGATGAGCAGTTCTTC.

The chain carries TRBV4-3 and TRBJ2-1; TRBD2 might be the D (5 bases). V was cut by 0 bases and J by 0 bases, with 12 bases left in between. The CDR3 has 17 amino acids. Germline V gene data show CDR1 as LGHNA and CDR2 as YSLEER. DNA of the CDR3: TGCGCCAGCAGCCAAGATCGCCCGGGGTCCTCCTACAATGAGCAGTTCTTC. As protein: CASSQDRPGSSYNEQFF.

The chain links TRBV2 to TRBJ2-7, with D possibly matching TRBD1 (5 bases). The germline V and J ends were trimmed by 7 bases and 5 bases, with 21 bases remaining between them. Germline V CDR1 and CDR2: SNHLY, FYNNEI. This CDR3 is built from 15 residues. The CDR3 protein is CASTFTGEALNEQYF. The CDR3 DNA sequence: TGTGCCAGCACCTTTACAGGTGAAGCGCTCAACGAGCAGTACTTC. The variable domain in full, completed from reference TRBV2 and TRBJ2-7, reads EPEVTQTPSHQVTQMGQEVILRCVPISNHLYFYWYRQILGQKVEFLVSFYNNEISEKSEIFDDQFSVERPDGSNFTLKIRSTKLEDSAMYFCASTFTGEALNEQYFGPGTRLTVT.

The rearrangement links TRBV7-9 to TRBJ1-5; D might be TRBD1 (6 bases). Between the trimmed V and J ends, which lost 3 bases and 5 bases, there was a span of 17 bases. The CDR3 extends over 16 amino acids. Per the germline V gene, CDR1 is SEHNR and CDR2 is FQNEAQ (reference sequence). CDR3 protein: CASSFTGNGADQPQHF. CDR3 in DNA: TGTGCCAGCAGCTTTACAGGGAATGGGGCAGATCAGCCCCAGCATTTT.

The rearrangement joins TRBV6-5 to TRBJ2-3; 13 bases map to TRBD2. Germline V lookup: CDR1 MNHEY, CDR2 SVGAGI. The CDR3 totals 16 residues. Germline trimming cut 2 bases from V and 6 bases from J; bases unmatched to any gene: 5. DNA for the CDR3: TGTGCCAGCAGTTACACCGGGACTAGCGGGGCTGATACGCAGTATTTT. It translates to CASSYTGTSGADTQYF.

The chain couples TRBV4-3 to TRBJ2-7; possibly TRBD1 for D (6 bases). This CDR3 has 13 amino acids. The V end lost 4 bases, the J end lost 2 bases, and 9 bases lay between the germline ends. CDR1 and CDR2 (germline): LGHNA, YSLEER. CDR3 region: CASSRAGAYEQYF. In nucleotides, the CDR3 is TGCGCCAGCAGCCGGGCAGGGGCCTACGAGCAGTACTTC.

The table lists this clone with a count of one. This rearrangement joins TRBV9 to TRBJ1-2; TRBD1 is a possible D gene (6 bases). V lost 3 bases, J lost 4 bases, and 19 bases lay in between. The CDR3 length is 16 residues. From germline, CDR1 is SGDLS and CDR2 YYNGEE. CDR3 in amino acids: CASSAEQGSLSYGYTF. As DNA, the CDR3 is TGTGCCAGCAGCGCAGAACAGGGATCCCTATCCTATGGCTACACCTTC.

This chain connects TRBV13 to TRBJ1-2; 8 nucleotides align to TRBD1. The CDR3 extends over 14 amino acids. The V and J ends lost 4 bases and 2 bases, in that order; junction bases with no gene match: 3. The germline V gene has CDR1 PRHDT and CDR2 FYEKMQ (reference sequence). The DNA for the CDR3 is TGTGCCAGCAGCTCAGGGGGCCGCAACTATGGCTACACCTTC. As protein: CASSSGGRNYGYTF.

This sequence joins TRBV19 and TRBJ1-1, with TRBD1 identical over 10 bases. J was trimmed by 1 base and V by 6 bases; bases with no gene match: 17. The CDR3 runs 19 residues. Germline V gene sequence: CDR1 LNHDA, CDR2 SQIVND (reference sequence). CDR3 DNA: TGTGCCAGTAGCAAGTCACCCAGGGACAGGGGTATGACGAACACTGAAGCTTTCTTT. It translates to CASSKSPRDRGMTNTEAFF.

This clone came up once. The chain uses TRBV9 and TRBJ1-2; D not certain. V lost 4 bases to trimming and J lost 3 bases, with 19 bases between them. The V gene's germline CDR1 is SGDLS and CDR2 YYNGEE. The CDR3 totals 16 residues. The CDR3 DNA follows: TGTGCCAGCAGCCCCCCGCATGGAGGGCTGGACTATGGCTACACCTTC. This codes for CASSPPHGGLDYGYTF.

The V call is TRBV9, the J call TRBJ2-2, with 7 nucleotides matching TRBD1. V lost 5 bases to trimming and J lost 6 bases; unmatched junction nucleotides: 1. Per the germline V gene, CDR1 is SGDLS and CDR2 is YYNGEE. The CDR3 totals 12 residues. CDR3 in amino acids: CASSGQAGELFF. In nucleotides, the CDR3 is TGTGCCAGCAGTGGACAGGCCGGGGAGCTGTTTTTT.

The chain has TRBV25-1 and TRBJ2-3, with TRBD1 matching 11 bases. This CDR3 has 16 amino acids. The germline V gene has CDR1 MGHDK and CDR2 SYGVNS. V lost 8 bases to trimming and J lost 2 bases; unmatched junction nucleotides: 9. The CDR3 loop reads CASRSGTGGFTDTQYF. CDR3 DNA: TGTGCCAGCCGTTCTGGGACAGGGGGATTCACAGATACGCAGTATTTT.

The V call is TRBV11-2, the J call TRBJ1-1; the D is unclear. In germline, CDR1 is SGHAT, CDR2 FQNNGV. Trimming took 5 bases from V and 1 from J, leaving 20 bases between them. There are 17 residues in the CDR3. DNA for the CDR3: TGTGCCAGCAGCCACGCCCAGACAATCGCTACGAACACTGAAGCTTTCTTT. The encoded protein is CASSHAQTIATNTEAFF.

The chain joins TRBV6-4 to TRBJ1-3, with unresolved D. CDR3 length: 15 residues. Germline V gives CDR1 MRHNA, CDR2 SNTAGT. With 3 bases removed from V and 0 bases from J, the gap between germline ends came to 9 bases. The chain's CDR3 is CASSETSDSGNTIYF. The DNA of the CDR3 is TGTGCCAGCAGTGAGACATCGGACTCTGGAAACACCATATATTTT.

In its sample, this clone was seen once. The chain combines TRBV2 with TRBJ2-3; D is perhaps TRBD1 (5 bases). V was clipped by 6 bases and J by 2 bases, with 24 bases between them. There are 18 residues in the CDR3. The V gene's germline CDR1 is SNHLY and CDR2 FYNNEI. The CDR3 loop reads CASRGSGPPVGDTDTQYF. In nucleotides, the CDR3 is TGTGCCAGCAGAGGGTCAGGGCCGCCCGTAGGAGACACAGATACGCAGTATTTT.

This clone was recorded a few times. The chain joins TRBV19 to TRBJ1-1; D not resolved. The V end lost 5 bases, the J end lost 2 bases, and 15 bases lay between the germline ends. This CDR3 has 15 residues. Germline CDR1 reads LNHDA; CDR2 reads SQIVND (reference sequence). This CDR3 is CASSPRQERNTEAFF. Written as DNA, the CDR3 is TGTGCCAGTAGTCCCCGGCAGGAACGAAACACTGAAGCTTTCTTT.

As concerns this clone: Relative to the germline gene, one junction end is altered; a read error may explain this. V usage is TRBV7-7 and J usage is TRBJ1-4; D unclear. CDR3 size: 8 residues. Germline assignment: CDR1 SSHAT and CDR2 FNYEAQ (reference sequence). The CDR3 sequence: CAQEKLFF. CDR3 in DNA: TGCGCCCAGGAAAAACTGTTTTTT.

The chain has TRBV15 and TRBJ1-2, with D maybe TRBD1 (5 bases). The CDR3 has 16 amino acids. Trimming removed 4 bases from V and 2 bases from J, with 17 bases in between. The germline V gene encodes CDR1 LNHNV and CDR2 YYDKDF (reference sequence). The CDR3: CATSTRAGGENYGYTF. CDR3 DNA sequence: TGTGCCACCAGCACCCGTGCGGGAGGGGAAAACTATGGCTACACCTTC.

V gene TRBV9 combines with J gene TRBJ2-1, with D unresolved. The germline V and J ends were trimmed by 0 bases and 4 bases, with 2 bases remaining between them. The length of the CDR3 is 12 residues. Looked up from germline, CDR1 is SGDLS and CDR2 is YYNGEE. The CDR3 is CASSVVYNEQFF. As DNA, the CDR3 is TGTGCCAGCAGCGTAGTATACAATGAGCAGTTCTTC.

About this clone itself: At the DNA level, this CDR3 is encoded by other sequences in the same sample as well. The chain links TRBV20-1 to TRBJ1-1, with D unresolved. The germline V gene has CDR1 DFQATT and CDR2 SNEGSKA (reference sequence). The CDR3 covers 11 residues. The V end was cut by 5 bases, the J end by 0 bases, with 4 bases between. The DNA for the CDR3 is TGCAGTGCTCCTCTGAACACTGAAGCTTTCTTT. As protein: CSAPLNTEAFF.

J is TRBJ2-7 and V is TRBV7-9; 7 positions match TRBD1. V gave up 5 bases and J gave up 3 bases; unmatched junction bases: 10. The length of the CDR3 is 15 residues. Germline V lookup: CDR1 SEHNR, CDR2 FQNEAQ (reference sequence). CDR3 residues: CASSPVGQGVYEQYF. The CDR3 DNA sequence: TGTGCCAGCAGCCCCGTGGGGCAGGGGGTCTACGAGCAGTACTTC.

This chain joins TRBV5-1 and TRBJ2-1; tentative D call: TRBD1 (5 bases). The V end was cut by 4 bases, the J end by 9 bases, with 8 bases between. CDR3 size: 11 residues. Germline V gene data show CDR1 as SGHRS and CDR2 as YFSETQ. CDR3 DNA sequence: TGCGCCAGCAGCGTACAGGCTGAGCAGTTCTTC. This gives the protein CASSVQAEQFF.

This sequence joins TRBV4-3 and TRBJ2-2, with 10 nucleotides matching TRBD1. Unmatched junction bases numbered 8, after V lost 3 bases and J lost 4 bases. Per the germline V gene, CDR1 is LGHNA and CDR2 is YSLEER. CDR3 length: 17 amino acids. The CDR3 bases are TGCGCCAGCAGCCATGAACCCGGGACAGGGGCCACCGGGGAGCTGTTTTTT. As protein: CASSHEPGTGATGELFF.

In regard to this clone: The DNA is left out, because the CDR3 cannot be placed on it with certainty; the CDR3 is given as TCRdb lists it. The chain uses TRBV7-9 and TRBJ1-1; the D call TRBD1 from the table was never checked on the DNA. Germline assignment: CDR1 SEHNR and CDR2 FQNEAQ (reference sequence). The CDR3 contains 16 residues when both ends are counted. This CDR3 is CASSFGDGLFYTEAFF.